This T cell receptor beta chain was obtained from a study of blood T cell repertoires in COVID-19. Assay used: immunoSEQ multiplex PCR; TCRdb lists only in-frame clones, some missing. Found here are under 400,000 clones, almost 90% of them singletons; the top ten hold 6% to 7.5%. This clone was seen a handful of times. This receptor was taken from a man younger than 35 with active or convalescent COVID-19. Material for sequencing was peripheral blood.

As DNA, the CDR3 is TGTGCCAGCAGCTTAGCGCTGAGGGAGAGAAACACCATATATTTT. This encodes CASSLALRERNTIYF. The chain has TRBV7-2 and TRBJ1-3; D unresolved. The germline gives CDR1 SGHTA, CDR2 FQGNSA. The CDR3 is made up of 15 amino acids. The V and J ends lost 0 bases and 5 bases respectively, with 11 bases between them.